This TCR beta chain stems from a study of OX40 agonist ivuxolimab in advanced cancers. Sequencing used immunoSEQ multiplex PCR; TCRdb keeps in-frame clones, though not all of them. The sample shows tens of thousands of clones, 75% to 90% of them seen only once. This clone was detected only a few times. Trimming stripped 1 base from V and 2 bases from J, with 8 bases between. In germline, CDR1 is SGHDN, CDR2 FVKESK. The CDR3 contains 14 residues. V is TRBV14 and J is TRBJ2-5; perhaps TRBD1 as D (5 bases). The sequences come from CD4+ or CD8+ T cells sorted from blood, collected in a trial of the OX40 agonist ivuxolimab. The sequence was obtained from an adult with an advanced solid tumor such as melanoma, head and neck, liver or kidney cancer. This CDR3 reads CASSQVRQQETQYF. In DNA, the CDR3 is TGTGCCAGCAGCCAAGTACGACAGCAAGAGACCCAGTACTTC. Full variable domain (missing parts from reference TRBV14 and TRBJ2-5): EAGVTQFPSHSVIEKGQTVTLRCDPISGHDNLYWYRRVMGKEIKFLLHFVKESKQDESGMPNNRFLAERTGGTYSTLKVQPAELEDSGVYFCASSQVRQQETQYFGPGTRLLVL.